Shown below are 16 T cell receptor beta chains from a single sample sequenced in a study of blood T cell repertoires in COVID-19. The assay was immunoSEQ multiplex PCR, and TCRdb's table has in-frame clones only and misses some. Among hundreds of thousands of clones, roughly 88% were seen once, and the ten largest hold over 2%. Material for sequencing was PBMCs or T cells enriched from blood (not recorded which). Every receptor here comes from a woman between 45 and 65 years old who had recovered from COVID-19.

The chain uses TRBV9 and TRBJ1-1; D unclear. V was shortened by 4 bases and J by 1 base, with 14 bases between the two germline ends. There are 15 residues in the CDR3. The germline V gene has CDR1 SGDLS and CDR2 YYNGEE. The DNA of the CDR3 is TGTGCCAGCAGCCCCCTTTTGGACTCGAACACTGAAGCTTTCTTT. The encoded protein is CASSPLLDSNTEAFF.

V gene TRBV5-4 combines with J gene TRBJ1-4; maybe TRBD1 (6 bases). The CDR3 length is 15 residues. Between the trimmed V and J ends, which lost 4 bases and 6 bases, there was a span of 16 bases. CDR1 SGHNT and CDR2 YYREEE come from the germline V gene (reference sequence). The CDR3 sequence: CASSAGGLGDEKLFF. CDR3 coding DNA: TGTGCCAGCAGCGCCGGGGGGCTGGGGGATGAAAAACTGTTTTTT.

CDR3 loop: CASSPIDRDNSPLHF. CDR3 nucleotides: TGTGCCAGCAGTCCCATAGACAGGGATAATTCACCCCTCCACTTT. The chain has TRBV28 and TRBJ1-6, with 7 positions matching TRBD1. After removal of 5 bases from V and 5 bases from J, the junction contained 6 bases not matched to a gene. The CDR3 has 15 amino acids. From germline, CDR1 is MDHEN and CDR2 SYDVKM.

This clone was seen more than once but under ten times. The J gene is TRBJ2-5, the V gene TRBV7-8; D is perhaps TRBD1 (6 bases). Germline V gene sequence: CDR1 SGHVS, CDR2 FQNEAQ. The CDR3 has 15 amino acids. The germline V and J ends were trimmed by 4 bases and 1 base, with 13 bases remaining between them. Here the CDR3 DNA reads TGTGCCAGCAGCTCGCTTCAGGGGCCCCAAGAGACCCAGTACTTC. Amino acids: CASSSLQGPQETQYF.

The chain couples TRBV4-1 to TRBJ1-4; unclear D gene. V lost 2 bases and J lost 8, with 9 bases in between. This CDR3 is built from 13 residues. Germline V gene sequence: CDR1 MGHRA, CDR2 YSYEKL. The CDR3 DNA reads TGCGCCAGCAGCCAATTCCTCCCGGAAAAACTGTTTTTT. The encoded protein is CASSQFLPEKLFF.

The chain combines TRBV30 with TRBJ1-1; D is undetermined. From germline, CDR1 is GTSNPN and CDR2 SVGIG (reference sequence). The V end was cut by 0 bases, the J end by 5 bases, with 13 bases between. The CDR3 extends over 14 amino acids. CDR3 protein: CAWSVVRHGTEAFF. Written as DNA, the CDR3 is TGTGCCTGGAGTGTAGTCCGCCACGGGACTGAAGCTTTCTTT.

The chain recombines TRBV25-1 with TRBJ2-3; possibly TRBD2 for D (5 bases). V gave up 6 bases and J gave up 1 base, with 11 bases separating them. The germline CDR1 and CDR2 sequences are MGHDK and SYGVNS. This CDR3 spans 14 amino acids. CDR3: CASRPWGGTDTQYF. In DNA, the CDR3 is TGTGCCAGCAGACCCTGGGGAGGCACAGATACGCAGTATTTT.

J is TRBJ2-1 and V is TRBV27; D might be TRBD2 (5 bases). The germline CDR1 and CDR2 sequences are MNHEY and SMNVEV (reference sequence). V was cut by 2 bases and J by 11 bases, with 19 bases left in between. The CDR3 covers 15 residues. The CDR3 here is CASSLIGFPAGKQFF. The CDR3 DNA sequence: TGTGCCAGCAGTTTAATCGGGTTTCCAGCCGGGAAGCAGTTCTTC.

The chain is built from TRBV24-1 and TRBJ2-7; unclear D gene. With 1 base removed from V and 7 bases from J, the gap between germline ends came to 7 bases. Germline values: CDR1 KGHDR, CDR2 SFDVKD. The CDR3 has 12 amino acids. The CDR3 sequence: CATSDFAGEQYF. The CDR3, as DNA: TGTGCCACCAGTGATTTTGCCGGGGAGCAGTACTTC.

This clone was counted once. The chain carries TRBV19 and TRBJ1-3; D not resolved. Trimming cost V 5 bases and J 2 bases, with 13 bases left between them. The CDR3 sequence is 15 residues long. The germline gives CDR1 LNHDA, CDR2 SQIVND (reference sequence). CDR3 sequence (DNA): TGTGCCAGTAGTGCCGTCGTTACAACTGGAAACACCATATATTTT. It translates to CASSAVVTTGNTIYF.

The chain is built from TRBV15 and TRBJ1-5, with D possibly matching TRBD1 (6 bases). The CDR3 extends over 15 amino acids. Deletions cut 4 bases from V and 0 bases from J, with 10 bases between. Germline-derived CDR1 and CDR2 are LNHNV and YYDKDF (reference sequence). The CDR3 bases are TGTGCCACCAGCATCAACAGGGATAGCAATCAGCCCCAGCATTTT. Its translation: CATSINRDSNQPQHF.

The genes are TRBV29-1 and TRBJ1-2, with D unresolved. CDR1 SQVTM and CDR2 ANQGSEA come from the germline V gene. The V and J ends lost 0 bases and 6 bases respectively, with 5 bases between them. CDR3 length: 11 residues. CDR3 protein: CSVEDGNGYTF. The DNA for the CDR3 is TGCAGCGTTGAAGACGGGAATGGCTACACCTTC.

The V and J genes are TRBV29-1 and TRBJ1-1, with TRBD1 matching 9 bases. The CDR3 sequence is 13 residues long. With 7 bases clipped from V and 6 bases from J, the junction kept 9 bases outside the gene matches. Germline V gives CDR1 SQVTM, CDR2 ANQGSEA. DNA of the CDR3: TGCAGCGCCGACAGGGGGATAGGGTCTGAAGCTTTCTTT. Its translation is CSADRGIGSEAFF.

V usage is TRBV27 and J usage is TRBJ1-6; 7 nucleotides agree with TRBD1. This CDR3 has 14 amino acids. The germline V gene encodes CDR1 MNHEY and CDR2 SMNVEV (reference sequence). The trim removed 6 bases at V and 8 bases at J, leaving 7 bases unmatched. This chain's CDR3 is CASSQQGRDSPLHF. CDR3 sequence (DNA): TGTGCCAGCAGCCAACAGGGGAGAGATTCACCCCTCCACTTT.

This rearrangement joins TRBV7-9 to TRBJ1-6, with 7 bases that match TRBD1. With V trimmed by 1 base and J by 7 bases, 7 bases remained unmatched. This CDR3 is 16 amino acids long. The germline V gene has CDR1 SEHNR and CDR2 FQNEAQ (reference sequence). The CDR3 DNA sequence: TGTGCCAGCAGCTTAGAGGGACAGCTAATGAATTCACCCCTCCACTTT. Protein product: CASSLEGQLMNSPLHF.

The J gene is TRBJ1-5, the V gene TRBV30; TRBD1 matches 8 bases. Germline V gene lookup returns CDR1 GTSNPN and CDR2 SVGIG (reference sequence). The CDR3 is 13 residues long. Trimming removed 0 bases from V and 6 bases from J; junction bases left unmatched: 1. The CDR3, as DNA: TGTGCCTGGAGTGTCCAGGGGGCTCAGCCCCAGCATTTT. Its translation is CAWSVQGAQPQHF.